This T cell receptor beta chain was identified in a study of blood T cell repertoires in COVID-19. As for the study in general: Acute and convalescent COVID-19 samples came from the United States, Italy and Spain. The analysed material was cDNA or gDNA that came from T cells, B-cell-depleted T cells, or PBMCs.

CDR3 length equals 15 residues. V was clipped by 2 bases and J by 4 bases; unmatched bases: 5. The germline CDR1 and CDR2 sequences are KGHSH and LQKENI. In the original processing: Nucleated cell counts were estimated from reference gene primer amplification. Here immunoSEQ multiplex PCR was the method, and the copy in TCRdb shows in-frame clones only, minus some. For V, J and clone size, that table is used; D and trimming come from the DNA. The table has 35,000 to 40,000 clones, around 90% seen once; the top ten hold around 10%. The origin of this receptor is a man in his sixties or seventies with acute or convalescent COVID-19. Sample: peripheral blood. The chain links TRBV18 to TRBJ1-2, with 9 bases fitting TRBD1. The CDR3 here is CASSPGTGKTYGYTF. The CDR3 bases are TGTGCCAGCTCACCAGGGACAGGGAAGACCTATGGCTACACCTTC.